Presented here are 7 T cell receptor beta chains from one specimen sequenced in a study of blood T cell repertoires in COVID-19. This table comes from immunoSEQ multiplex PCR, and its TCRdb copy is limited to in-frame clones, with some not included. Among hundreds of thousands of clones listed, roughly 90% were seen once. Sequencing was performed on peripheral blood. Receptors were obtained from a woman aged 25 to 39 with active or convalescent COVID-19.

This chain links TRBV6-4 with TRBJ1-1; maybe TRBD1 (6 bases). The germline CDR1 and CDR2 sequences are MRHNA and SNTAGT. The CDR3 length is 14 residues. With 2 bases removed from V and 4 bases from J, the gap between germline ends came to 11 bases. The DNA of the CDR3 is TGTGCCAGCAGTGACCTAGACAGGCCCACTGAAGCTTTCTTT. It translates to CASSDLDRPTEAFF.

The chain recombines TRBV3-1 (or the pseudogene TRBV3-2) with TRBJ2-2; 9 bases match TRBD1. CDR1 LGHDT and CDR2 YNNKEL come from the germline V gene (reference sequence). The CDR3 is 15 amino acids. V gave up 2 bases and J gave up 4 bases; unmatched junction bases: 2. The CDR3 nucleotides read TGTGCCAGCAGCCAAAGGACAGGGGCCACCGGGGAGCTGTTTTTT. Protein product: CASSQRTGATGELFF.

This clone has more than one count but fewer than ten. The chain joins TRBV7-8 to TRBJ1-6, with 8 bases fitting TRBD1. With 1 base clipped from V and 6 bases from J, the junction kept 8 bases outside the gene matches. The CDR3 has 17 amino acids. CDR1 SGHVS and CDR2 FQNEAQ come from the germline V gene. The DNA of the CDR3 is TGTGCCAGCAGCTTAGTAGGGCAGGGGGCGATTAATTCACCCCTCCACTTT. Its protein product is CASSLVGQGAINSPLHF. The whole variable domain, remainder taken from reference TRBV7-8 and TRBJ1-6, is GAGVSQSPRYKVAKRGQDVALRCDPISGHVSLFWYQQALGQGPEFLTYFQNEAQLDKSGLPSDRFFAERPEGSVSTLKIQRTQQEDSAVYLCASSLVGQGAINSPLHFGNGTRLTVT.

The rearrangement uses TRBV3-1 (or the pseudogene TRBV3-2) and TRBJ2-5; TRBD2 agrees at 7 bases. The germline gives CDR1 LGHDT, CDR2 YNNKEL (reference sequence). The V and J ends lost 1 base and 2 bases, in that order; junction bases with no gene match: 7. The CDR3 spans 16 residues. CDR3 in amino acids: CASSQGPSGGQETQYF. For the CDR3, the DNA is TGTGCCAGCAGCCAAGGTCCTAGCGGAGGGCAAGAGACCCAGTACTTC.

There are a few counts of this clone. The chain is built from TRBV4-1 and TRBJ1-5; 7 bases line up with TRBD1. CDR3 size: 14 residues. The V segment lost 1 base and the J segment 8 bases; nucleotides outside the gene matches: 5. From germline, CDR1 is MGHRA and CDR2 YSYEKL. CDR3 amino acids: CASSQGDSQEPQHF. DNA of the CDR3: TGCGCCAGCAGCCAAGGGGACAGCCAGGAGCCCCAGCATTTT.

V usage is TRBV24-1 and J usage is TRBJ2-3; D uncertain. This CDR3 spans 14 amino acids. Germline assignment: CDR1 KGHDR and CDR2 SFDVKD. The germline V and J ends were trimmed by 6 bases and 0 bases, with 9 bases remaining between them. CDR3 residues: CATSSHLSTDTQYF. DNA for the CDR3: TGTGCCACCAGTTCACACCTTAGCACAGATACGCAGTATTTT.

The V call is TRBV9, the J call TRBJ2-7; 7 bases are shared with TRBD1. With V trimmed by 3 bases and J by 0 bases, 6 bases remained unmatched. CDR1 is SGDLS, CDR2 YYNGEE, per germline. CDR3 length: 15 amino acids. CDR3 sequence (DNA): TGTGCCAGCAGCGCTGGACAGGAGCGCTCCTACGAGCAGTACTTC. Translated, it gives CASSAGQERSYEQYF.